The rows below give T cell receptor beta chains drawn from one sample of a study of blood T cell repertoires in COVID-19. The assay was immunoSEQ multiplex PCR, and TCRdb's table has in-frame clones only and misses some. The sample gives 150,000 to 180,000 clones, around 91% of which show up once; about 16% is in the top ten. Sample: peripheral blood. The receptors shown here come from a woman in her forties with acute or convalescent COVID-19. CDR3s include the opening cysteine and the closing phenylalanine or tryptophan. A D gene is named only where the DNA matches it firmly. Where a row states a size, it is once, few, many or the class of an expanded clone; other rows omit it.

>NA|TRBJ2-7|NA|TRBV19
TGTGCCAGTAGTACCGGTAGCTCCTACGAGCAGTACTTC
CASSTGSSYEQYF
>TRBD2|TRBJ2-3|NA|TRBV19
TGTGCCAGTAGTATGGCCCAAGGACTAGCGGGAGGAACTGGTACGCAGTATTTT
CASSMAQGLAGGTGTQYF
>TRBD2|TRBJ2-7|NA|TRBV5-5
TGTGCCAGCAGCTGGGTTAGCGGGGGGCCTTCCTCCTACGAGCAGTACTTC
CASSWVSGGPSSYEQYF
>TRBD2|TRBJ2-1|NA|TRBV27
TGTGCCAGCAGTCAGACCAGGACTAGCGGGAGTGATTACAATGAGCAGTTCTTC
CASSQTRTSGSDYNEQFF
>TRBD1|TRBJ2-2|NA|TRBV2
TGTGCCAGCAGTGGGGACAGGGAGAACACCGGGGAGCTGTTTTTT
CASSGDRENTGELFF
>NA|TRBJ2-7|NA|TRBV9
TGTGCCAGCAGCGTAGCTGAGGGGGAATTGATCTACGAGCAGTACTTC
CASSVAEGELIYEQYF
>TRBD1|TRBJ1-2|NA|TRBV28
TGTGCCATCCGGAGACAGGGGGCTCAGGGCTACACCTTC
CAIRRQGAQGYTF
>TRBD1|TRBJ2-3|NA|TRBV6-1
TGTGCCAGCAGTGATGGGGACAGCAACACAGATACGCAGTATTTT
CASSDGDSNTDTQYF
>NA|TRBJ2-2|few|TRBV3-1/TRBV3-2
TGTGCCAGCAGTCCAGCGCCGGCCGGGGAGCTGTTTTTT
CASSPAPAGELFF
>NA|TRBJ2-1|NA|TRBV11-2
TGTGCCAGCAGCAAGTACCGACACGACGATGAGCAGTTCTTC
CASSKYRHDDEQFF
>TRBD1|TRBJ2-3|NA|TRBV7-2
TGTGCCAGCAGCTCCGACAGGGGAGCAGATACGCAGTATTTT
CASSSDRGADTQYF
>TRBD2|TRBJ2-7|NA|TRBV29-1
TGCAGCGTTGGGGAGGGGTCCTACGAGCAGTACTTC
CSVGEGSYEQYF
>NA|TRBJ1-2|NA|TRBV19
TGTGCCAGTAGTAAGGGGTCGGGCTACACCTTC
CASSKGSGYTF
>NA|TRBJ2-5|NA|TRBV19
TGTGCCAGTAGTATAGGGGCGGGTGGTAGCCGAGAGACCCAGTACTTC
CASSIGAGGSRETQYF
>TRBD1|TRBJ2-4|once|TRBV19
TGTGCCAGTAGCCGACAGGGGAAAACCAAAAACATTCAGTACTTC
CASSRQGKTKNIQYF
>TRBD1|TRBJ1-5|once|TRBV24-1
TGTGCCACCAGTGATGATTCACAGGGGGTATATCAGCCCCAGCATTTT
CATSDDSQGVYQPQHF
>TRBD1|TRBJ2-6|NA|TRBV5-1
TGCGCCAGCAGCTCACTGGACAGGGGGAGGTCTGGGGCCAACGTCCTGACTTTC
CASSSLDRGRSGANVLTF
>NA|TRBJ2-3|NA|TRBV5-1
TGCGCCAGCAGCTTGGGACAGAGATACACAGATACGCAGTATTTT
CASSLGQRYTDTQYF
>TRBD1|TRBJ1-5|few|TRBV5-8
TGTGCCAGCAAACGCGGACAGGGGGGACAGCCCCAGCATTTT
CASKRGQGGQPQHF
>NA|TRBJ1-4|NA|TRBV28
TGTGCCAGCAGGCCTGGGGGCGCGGAGAATGAAAAACTGTTTTTT
CASRPGGAENEKLFF
>NA|TRBJ2-3|NA|TRBV19
TGTGCCAGTAGTATATTTAGGACAGCAACAGATACGCAGTATTTT
CASSIFRTATDTQYF
>NA|TRBJ1-2|NA|TRBV28
TGTGCCAGCAGCAGCCCCACCCGGCAGGGTAACTATGGCTACACCTTC
CASSSPTRQGNYGYTF
>TRBD1|TRBJ1-5|NA|TRBV20-1
TGCAGTGCTAGTCGTGGGACAGATAGCAATCAGCCCCAGCATTTT
CSASRGTDSNQPQHF
>NA|TRBJ1-1|NA|TRBV7-9
TGTGCCAGCAGGACAATGGGTGACACTGAAGCTTTCTTT
CASRTMGDTEAFF
>NA|TRBJ1-4|NA|TRBV10-2
TGCGCCAGCAGTAACAGAGCACCCGATGAAAAACTGTTTTTT
CASSNRAPDEKLFF
>TRBD1|TRBJ2-1|NA|TRBV5-1
TGCGCCAGCACCGGGACAGGGAATAACTACAATGAGCAGTTCTTC
CASTGTGNNYNEQFF
>NA|TRBJ2-3|NA|TRBV5-6
TGTGCCAGCAGCTTGAGAAAGACTGGCACAGATACGCAGTATTTT
CASSLRKTGTDTQYF
>TRBD1|TRBJ2-7|NA|TRBV28
TGTGCCAGCAGTTCCGGGACAGTCCTCTACGAGCAGTACTTC
CASSSGTVLYEQYF
>TRBD1|TRBJ2-3|NA|TRBV19
TGTGCCAGTAGTAGTATCGGACAGGGGGGCACAGATACGCAGTATTTT
CASSSIGQGGTDTQYF
>TRBD1|TRBJ2-5|NA|TRBV10-3
TGTGCCATCAGTGGGGGGACAGGGCCGGAGACCCAGTACTTC
CAISGGTGPETQYF
>NA|TRBJ1-1|few|TRBV5-1
TGCGCCAGCAGCTTGGCCTCGGGGGGAACTGAAGCTTTCTTT
CASSLASGGTEAFF
>NA|TRBJ2-3|NA|TRBV6-5
TGTGCCAGCAGTTATAAAAAAGGGGGGGACGATACGCAGTATTTT
CASSYKKGGDDTQYF
>NA|TRBJ2-1|NA|TRBV3-1/TRBV3-2
TGTGCCAGCAGCCAAAGGGTAGCCGGGGTCTACAATGAGCAGTTCTTC
CASSQRVAGVYNEQFF
>TRBD1|TRBJ2-2|NA|TRBV7-8
TGTGCCAGCAACAGACAGGGGGCTCGGGAGCTGTTTTTT
CASNRQGARELFF
>TRBD1|TRBJ2-7|NA|TRBV7-9
TGTGCCAGCAGCCGCTCCGGGACAGGTAACGAGCAGTACTTC
CASSRSGTGNEQYF
>TRBD1|TRBJ1-4|NA|TRBV4-1
TGCGCCAGCAGCCCAGTACTCGGGACAGGGGATGAAAAACTGTTTTTT
CASSPVLGTGDEKLFF
>TRBD2|TRBJ2-7|NA|TRBV7-2
TGTGCCAGCAGCCAAACGGGACTAGCCCACTACGAGCAGTACTTC
CASSQTGLAHYEQYF
>NA|TRBJ2-2|once|TRBV7-7
TGTGCCAGCAGCTTAGGGGCCGCGGGCCTCACCGGGGAGCTGTTTTTT
CASSLGAAGLTGELFF
>NA|TRBJ1-2|NA|TRBV3-1/TRBV3-2
TGTGCCAGCAGCCAAGATCCGGGGTCGATCTATGGCTACACCTTC
CASSQDPGSIYGYTF
>TRBD2|TRBJ2-1|NA|TRBV4-1
TGCGCCAGCAGCTTCCCCGGGACTAGCTTAAACAATGAGCAGTTCTTC
CASSFPGTSLNNEQFF
>NA|TRBJ2-3|few|TRBV7-9
TGTGCCATCTCCCTGTGGGGGGTGAGCACAGATACGCAGTATTTT
CAISLWGVSTDTQYF